This T cell receptor (beta chain) was documented in a study of blood T cell repertoires in COVID-19 (dated by TCRdb to 2018 to 2021). For context, the study as a whole: Collaborator samples came from the United States, Italy and Spain and covered acute and convalescent phases of COVID-19. The material from the prospective study consisted of cDNA or gDNA derived from T cells, B-cell-depleted T cells, or PBMCs. Deeply sampled blood TCRbeta repertoires from subjects exposed to, actively infected with, or recovered from COVID-19 were included in the dataset. The repertoires were released in a freely available public database intended as a resource for research on the immune response to SARS-CoV-2. Samples were obtained from the ongoing ImmuneRACE study (first 160 participants) and from 1,200 or so subjects provided by 6 global collaborators. Nearly every sample came with metadata listing a de-identified subject ID, COVID-19 status, age in years and sex. Where available, HLA class I and class II types were taken from metadata supplied by the sample provider and were not determined by assay-based typing.

Overall study outcomes, separate from this receptor: Clinical and demographic metadata were provided uncurated, with the amount varying by source and participant.

The germline V gene (reference sequence) sets CDR1 to GTSNPN and CDR2 to SVGIG. The CDR3 has 14 amino acids, counting the end cysteine and phenylalanine. Of the read, only the CDR3 DNA is kept; its 42 bases are in frame from base 1. V and J are truncated by 2 bases and 3 bases respectively, leaving an intervening sequence of 11 bases. The immunoSEQ Assay, a bias-controlled multiplex PCR, was used to amplify TCRbeta CDR3 regions from genomic DNA. Turning to the authors' computational methods: Within the assay, amplification of reference gene primers was used to estimate how many nucleated cells each sample contained. To quantify the absolute abundance of each unique TCRbeta CDR3 rearrangement, sequence reads were collapsed and filtered. For each sample, productive Simpson clonality was calculated as the square root of Simpson's diversity index over productive rearrangements. TCRdb obtained this table from immuneACCESS and retained in-frame rearrangements with V and J assigned. These tables miss some clones; where compared with another copy, unresolved V genes account for less than half of the shortfall, and the remainder is unexplained. That table furnishes V, J and clone size, whereas the DNA furnished D and trimming. The sample table lists 250,000 to 350,000 clones, about 85% of them with a count of one. Approximately 0.94% of the sample is taken by the ten largest.

At one collaborating source in Seattle, patients were enrolled during active infection and were followed longitudinally through the course of disease. Each collaborating institution followed its own protocols to collect whole blood in K2EDTA tubes. For TCRbeta analysis, collaborator samples were shipped as frozen whole blood, as isolated PBMCs, or as DNA extracted from either sample type. Concerning this clone: There is no known antigen for this receptor. No clone much larger than this one lies a single base away; base qualities are absent.

The TCR was taken from a human donor with COVID-19, enrolled during active disease. The donor label of this sample is uncertain. The sequencing sample was made of peripheral blood. The rearrangement joined TRBV30 to TRBJ1-5; TRBD1 is perhaps the D gene, given 5 matching bases. CDR3 sequence: CAWSPDRTNQPQHF. The DNA sequence is as follows: TGTGCCTGGAGTCCCGACAGAACCAATCAGCCCCAGCATTTT.